The 24 T cell receptor beta chains listed next were all sequenced from one sample in a study of blood T cell repertoires in COVID-19. Using immunoSEQ multiplex PCR, the repertoire was profiled, and TCRdb retains in-frame clones only, with some absent. The sample consists of about 67,000 clones, approximately 87% of them appearing once. Sequencing was carried out using peripheral blood. The origin of the receptors is a man aged 50 or older with active COVID-19.

The chain combines TRBV5-4 with TRBJ2-7, with 10 bases fitting TRBD1. CDR3 size: 15 residues. After removal of 4 bases from V and 3 bases from J, the junction contained 7 bases not matched to a gene. Germline V CDR1 and CDR2: SGHNT, YYREEE (reference sequence). The CDR3 sequence: CASSIVTGGVYEQYF. In DNA, the CDR3 is TGTGCCAGCAGCATAGTGACAGGGGGCGTCTACGAGCAGTACTTC.

The rearrangement uses TRBV29-1 and TRBJ2-1; perhaps TRBD1 as D (7 bases). V was trimmed by 4 bases and J by 6 bases, leaving 10 bases between them. The germline V gene encodes CDR1 SQVTM and CDR2 ANQGSEA. There are 12 residues in the CDR3. Here the CDR3 DNA reads TGCAGCGTTGCCCAGGGGGGCAATGAGCAGTTCTTC. It specifies CSVAQGGNEQFF.

The chain joins TRBV5-1 to TRBJ2-7; possible D gene TRBD1, 6 bases. CDR1 is SGHRS and CDR2 is YFSETQ in the germline V gene. V shed 2 bases and J shed 4 bases, with 10 bases lying between them. The CDR3 is 13 residues long. The CDR3 region is CASSFSGEYEQYF. The DNA of the CDR3 is TGCGCCAGCAGCTTTTCAGGGGAGTACGAGCAGTACTTC. Full variable domain (remainder filled in from reference TRBV5-1 and TRBJ2-7): KAGVTQTPRYLIKTRGQQVTLSCSPISGHRSVSWYQQTPGQGLQFLFEYFSETQRNKGNFPGRFSGRQFSNSRSEMNVSTLELGDSALYLCASSFSGEYEQYFGPGTRLTVT.

The CDR3 spells CASSWTSGRGETQYF. DNA of the CDR3: TGCGCCAGCAGCTGGACTAGCGGGAGGGGAGAGACCCAGTACTTC. V is TRBV5-1 and J is TRBJ2-5; 15 bases are shared with TRBD2. The length of the CDR3 is 15 residues. From germline, CDR1 is SGHRS and CDR2 YFSETQ. The V and J ends lost 3 bases and 4 bases, in that order; junction bases with no gene match: 1.

For the CDR3, the DNA is TGTGCCATCAGTGACAGCATTAAACAGTACGAGCAGTACTTC. This gives the protein CAISDSIKQYEQYF. The chain recombines TRBV10-3 with TRBJ2-7, with D unclear. The V and J ends lost 3 bases and 4 bases respectively, with 13 bases between them. The CDR3 consists of 14 residues. The germline V gene encodes CDR1 ENHRY and CDR2 SYGVKD.

The chain couples TRBV6-5 to TRBJ2-5; TRBD2 is a possible D gene (6 bases). This CDR3 spans 13 amino acids. Trimming pared 5 bases from V and 5 bases from J, leaving 12 bases between. Germline lookup yields CDR1 MNHEY and CDR2 SVGAGI. CDR3 nucleotide sequence: TGTGCCAGCAGTACACTAGCTTGGGAGACCCAGTACTTC. Translated, it gives CASSTLAWETQYF.

The rearrangement joins TRBV2 to TRBJ1-5; unclear D gene. The CDR3 runs 14 residues. Between the trimmed V and J ends, which lost 6 bases and 11 bases, there was a span of 20 bases. Germline CDR1 and CDR2: SNHLY and FYNNEI. The CDR3, as DNA: TGTGCCAGCAGCCCCCGAGGTGACTCCCCTGCCCAGCATTTT. Residues: CASSPRGDSPAQHF.

This clone was detected only once. This rearrangement joins TRBV24-1 to TRBJ2-5, with D unresolved. CDR1 KGHDR and CDR2 SFDVKD come from the germline V gene. V lost 4 bases and J lost 2, with 4 bases in between. There are 12 residues in the CDR3. In nucleotides, the CDR3 is TGTGCCACCAGTGACCCGCAAGAGACCCAGTACTTC. Translating gives CATSDPQETQYF.

J is TRBJ1-4 and V is TRBV30; D is unclear. The germline V gene encodes CDR1 GTSNPN and CDR2 SVGIG (reference sequence). The CDR3 extends over 13 amino acids. Between the trimmed V and J ends, which lost 2 bases and 7 bases, there was a span of 11 bases. The CDR3 region has the DNA TGTGCCTGGAGTACGGGAGAGTTTGAAAAACTGTTTTTT. Its protein is CAWSTGEFEKLFF.

The V gene is TRBV5-4, the J gene TRBJ2-7; a weak D match, TRBD2 (8 bases). The germline V and J ends were trimmed by 3 bases and 0 bases, with 13 bases remaining between them. Germline lookup yields CDR1 SGHNT and CDR2 YYREEE (reference sequence). There are 15 residues in the CDR3. The CDR3 sequence: CASSSGGTASYEQYF. CDR3 sequence (DNA): TGTGCCAGCAGCTCGGGGGGGACAGCCTCCTACGAGCAGTACTTC.

This clone was observed a single time. J is TRBJ2-1 and V is TRBV5-1, with D tentatively TRBD1 (6 bases). The CDR3 contains 15 residues. V was cut by 3 bases and J by 14 bases, with 24 bases left in between. Germline CDR1 and CDR2: SGHRS and YFSETQ. The DNA of the CDR3 is TGCGCCAGCAGCTCCCTGACAGGCACTACGATCGAGAAGTTCTTC. This codes for CASSSLTGTTIEKFF.

The V gene is TRBV7-2, the J gene TRBJ2-7, with TRBD1 identical over 7 bases. The V and J ends lost 1 base and 5 bases, in that order; junction bases with no gene match: 8. The CDR3 has 15 amino acids. The germline V gene has CDR1 SGHTA and CDR2 FQGNSA. DNA of the CDR3: TGTGCCAGCAGCTTAGAGGGCAGGGGGATCAACGAGCAGTACTTC. It codes for CASSLEGRGINEQYF. Together with reference TRBV7-2 and TRBJ2-7, the CDR3 gives the full variable domain: GAGVSQSPSNKVTEKGKDVELRCDPISGHTALYWYRQSLGQGLEFLIYFQGNSAPDKSGLPSDRFSAERTGGSVSTLTIQRTQQEDSAVYLCASSLEGRGINEQYFGPGTRLTVT.

V usage is TRBV6-5 and J usage is TRBJ1-1; 7 nucleotides match TRBD1. The V and J ends lost 4 bases and 4 bases, in that order; junction bases with no gene match: 6. The germline gives CDR1 MNHEY, CDR2 SVGAGI. The CDR3 is 14 residues long. DNA of the CDR3: TGTGCCAGCAGTTCACCGAACAGGGGCACTGAAGCTTTCTTT. It codes for CASSSPNRGTEAFF.

The rearrangement joins TRBV29-1 to TRBJ2-3; a weak D match, TRBD2 (5 bases). Germline CDR1 and CDR2: SQVTM and ANQGSEA. The ends were cut back, 5 bases at V and 1 base at J, with 10 bases in the middle. The CDR3 totals 13 residues. Written as DNA, the CDR3 is TGCAGCGTTCCCAGCGGAGGCACAGATACGCAGTATTTT. It translates to CSVPSGGTDTQYF.

The chain carries TRBV19 and TRBJ2-7; D is perhaps TRBD1 (7 bases). Trimming took off 4 bases at V and 2 bases at J, with 21 bases between the two ends. The CDR3 totals 17 residues. Germline V gene data show CDR1 as LNHDA and CDR2 as SQIVND (reference sequence). The CDR3 DNA is TGTGCCAGTAGTAACTTTGGGGGAGGAGGGGGCACCTACGAGCAGTACTTC. This translates into CASSNFGGGGGTYEQYF.

This sequence joins TRBV4-3 and TRBJ1-4, with TRBD1 matching 8 bases. With 4 bases clipped from V and 8 bases from J, the junction kept 6 bases outside the gene matches. CDR1 and CDR2 (germline): LGHNA, YSLEER. The CDR3 spans 14 residues. The CDR3 protein is CASSRDRGLEKLFF. CDR3 bases: TGCGCCAGCAGCCGCGACAGGGGCCTGGAAAAACTGTTTTTT.

In its sample, this clone ranks as medium-sized. The chain couples TRBV4-3 to TRBJ1-5; D remains ambiguous. Trimming shortened V by 4 bases and J by 5 bases, and 21 bases separated the two germline ends. CDR3 length equals 17 residues. Germline CDR1 reads LGHNA; CDR2 reads YSLEER. As DNA, the CDR3 is TGCGCCAGCAGCCCCATCTTTACAGAGATAATTCATCAGCCCCAGCATTTT. Amino acid sequence: CASSPIFTEIIHQPQHF.

The J gene is TRBJ2-2, the V gene TRBV5-5; TRBD1 matches at 7 bases. V shed 1 base and J 5 bases; nucleotides not matched to a gene: 8. The CDR3 covers 16 residues. Germline loops: CDR1 SGHKS, CDR2 YYEKEE (reference sequence). The CDR3 spells CASSLLAGGGTGELFF. The DNA for the CDR3 is TGTGCCAGCAGCTTGTTAGCAGGGGGTGGTACCGGGGAGCTGTTTTTT.

The rearrangement uses TRBV7-2 and TRBJ2-7; 8 nucleotides line up with TRBD1. The junction had 6 bases not matched to a gene; V was cut back by 5 bases and J by 0 bases. CDR3 length: 15 residues. Looked up from germline, CDR1 is SGHTA and CDR2 is FQGNSA. The CDR3 bases are TGTGCCAGCAGCCCCCGGACAGGGACCTCCTACGAGCAGTACTTC. Its protein is CASSPRTGTSYEQYF.

The chain links TRBV18 to TRBJ2-7; TRBD2 matches 7 bases. Per the germline V gene, CDR1 is KGHSH and CDR2 is LQKENI. The ends lost 1 base at V and 3 bases at J; junction bases unmatched: 0. CDR3 length equals 13 residues. The CDR3 region is CASSPRGGYEQYF. The CDR3 nucleotides are TGTGCCAGCTCACCACGGGGGGGCTACGAGCAGTACTTC.

The gene calls are TRBV4-1 and TRBJ2-3; D unclear. Germline loops: CDR1 MGHRA, CDR2 YSYEKL. This CDR3 has 15 amino acids. The ends were cut back, 0 bases at V and 4 bases at J, with 11 bases in the middle. CDR3 in DNA: TGCGCCAGCAGCCAAGAGTCTAATCGGGCAGATACGCAGTATTTT. It encodes CASSQESNRADTQYF.

CDR3 bases: TGTGCCAGCAGCTTGATCCAGGGGTCGGGAGGCTACACCTTC. Its protein product is CASSLIQGSGGYTF. The chain combines TRBV5-4 with TRBJ1-2, with D possibly TRBD1 on 6 matching bases. Germline V gene lookup returns CDR1 SGHNT and CDR2 YYREEE (reference sequence). This CDR3 region has 14 residues. Trimming removed 1 base from V and 8 bases from J, with 15 bases in between.

In this sample, this clone turned up once. The gene calls are TRBV28 and TRBJ2-5; 8 bases map to TRBD2. The CDR3 extends over 15 amino acids. Germline-derived CDR1 and CDR2 are MDHEN and SYDVKM. V was pared by 4 bases and J by 4 bases, with 8 bases of the junction left unmatched. Written as DNA, the CDR3 is TGTGCCAGCAGTTGGGCTAGCGGGTGGTCAGAGACCCAGTACTTC. Encoded protein: CASSWASGWSETQYF.

By its share, this clone is medium-sized (0.01 to 0.1%). This rearrangement joins TRBV7-9 to TRBJ2-7, with 9 bases aligning to TRBD1. The CDR3 has 13 amino acids. Losses at the gene ends were 5 bases for V and 5 bases for J; bases not matched to a gene: 4. Germline CDR1 reads SEHNR; CDR2 reads FQNEAQ (reference sequence). The CDR3 sequence: CASSTWTGDEQYF. CDR3 DNA sequence: TGTGCCAGCAGCACTTGGACAGGGGACGAGCAGTACTTC.